Sample share makes the clone carrying this T cell receptor beta chain large. Its antigen is unidentified. Overall study findings and caveats: In terms of TCR gene usage, tumor memory CD4+ T cells clustered together with blood and lymph node memory CD4+ cells, as well as with lymph node naive CD4+ cells. Naive CD4+ cells shared around 13% of tumor Treg sequences. Tumor Treg TCRs overlapped most with tumor naive CD4+ cells.

Naive CD4+ T cells were purified with Tregs depleted by CD25. This CDR3 contains 14 residues. V gave up 5 bases and J gave up 6 bases; unmatched junction bases: 9. Amplification of TRBV12-4/TRBJ1-2 clonotypes used adaptor-ligated barcode primers. MiXCR, run by TCRdb on the multiplex PCR reads, gives a single entry per CDR3 protein. This table holds several hundred distinct CDR3 sequences, approximately 11% found once. The rearrangement uses TRBV12-3 or TRBV12-4 and TRBJ1-2; 7 nucleotides match TRBD1. Sequencing was done on a sample of naive CD4+ T cells sorted from blood. Subset of the sample: naive CD4+ T cells, CD4+CD45RA+CD25-. The sequence was obtained from a female donor with breast cancer. CDR3 nucleotide sequence: TGTGCCAGCAGTCTCCCGGGACAGCAAAATGGCTACACCTTC. Translated, it gives CASSLPGQQNGYTF.